This entry lists 25 T cell receptor beta chains sequenced from one sample in a study of naive and memory T cell subsets. Amplification of ligated cDNA took four PCR rounds with SP2 and nested alpha and beta constant primers. TCRdb redid the calling of the 5' RACE reads with MiXCR, one entry per CDR3 protein. The sample has roughly 60,000 distinct CDR3 sequences; more than 7% are singletons. TCR cDNA received a 3' ligated oligonucleotide that carried a UMI. The origin of the receptors is a male donor in good health.

The sample holds a few counts of this clonotype. DNA of the CDR3: TGTGCCAGCAGTCACCAATTGATGGTCTATGGCTACACCTTC. Its translation: CASSHQLMVYGYTF. This chain joins TRBV6-2 or TRBV6-3 and TRBJ1-2; no firm D call. This CDR3 is 14 amino acids long. The germline V gene has CDR1 MNHEY and CDR2 SVGEGT. V was clipped by 5 bases and J by 4 bases, with 14 bases between them.

This clonotype was detected a few times. This sequence joins TRBV9 and TRBJ2-7, with D maybe TRBD1 (5 bases). There are 14 residues in the CDR3. V was cut by 3 bases and J by 4 bases, with 14 bases left in between. Germline V gene sequence: CDR1 SGDLS, CDR2 YYNGEE. The CDR3 coding sequence is TGTGCCAGCAGCGGACAGCTCCAAGGTTACGAGCAGTACTTC. Its translation is CASSGQLQGYEQYF.

The sample holds many counts of this clonotype. The chain uses TRBV7-6 and TRBJ2-5; D is undetermined. The germline V and J ends were trimmed by 3 bases and 0 bases, with 2 bases remaining between them. Germline CDR1 reads SGHVS; CDR2 reads FNYEAQ. This CDR3 is 12 amino acids long. The CDR3 DNA follows: TGTGCCAGCAGCTTGTACCAAGAGACCCAGTACTTC. Protein: CASSLYQETQYF.

Details on this clonotype: The germline gene is not matched at one end of the junction; a read error may be the cause. This chain links TRBV7-8 with TRBJ1-2; tentatively, D is TRBD1 (6 bases). The CDR3 loop spans 13 amino acids. Germline CDR1 and CDR2: SGHVS and FQNEAQ. CDR3 sequence (DNA): TGTGCCATCAGCTTACCGGGGACAAGCGGCTACACCTTC. Protein product: CAISLPGTSGYTF.

This clonotype was found a few times. CDR3: CASSRGTSGGEDYYEQYF. CDR3 DNA: TGTGCCAGCTCACGAGGGACTAGCGGGGGCGAAGACTACTACGAGCAGTACTTC. This chain joins TRBV18 and TRBJ2-7; TRBD2 agrees at 14 bases. The CDR3 loop spans 18 amino acids. Germline CDR1 is KGHSH and CDR2 is LQKENI. V lost 4 bases to trimming and J lost 3 bases; unmatched junction nucleotides: 11.

This clonotype was seen repeatedly, ten times or more. The chain employs TRBV14 and TRBJ2-3; no clear D gene. The CDR3 runs 19 residues. Deletions cut 4 bases from V and 1 base from J, with 24 bases between. Germline values: CDR1 SGHDN, CDR2 FVKESK. The CDR3 DNA reads TGTGCCAGCAGCCCGATGCGCAGCCCAATCCACTTACGCACAGATACGCAGTATTTT. Its translation is CASSPMRSPIHLRTDTQYF. Full variable domain (missing parts from reference TRBV14 and TRBJ2-3): EAGVTQFPSHSVIEKGQTVTLRCDPISGHDNLYWYRRVMGKEIKFLLHFVKESKQDESGMPNNRFLAERTGGTYSTLKVQPAELEDSGVYFCASSPMRSPIHLRTDTQYFGPGTRLTVL.

This clonotype was observed many times. For the CDR3, the DNA is TGTGCCAGCAGCTACAAAGAGACCCAGTACTTC. It encodes CASSYKETQYF. This chain uses TRBV7-2 with TRBJ2-5, with D hard to call. Per germline, CDR1 SGHTA and CDR2 FQGNSA. The CDR3 length is 11 residues. V gave up 4 bases and J gave up 3 bases, with 3 bases separating them.

This clonotype was detected ten times or more. This sequence joins TRBV7-2 and TRBJ1-2; a weak D match, TRBD1 (5 bases). V lost 5 bases to trimming and J lost 6 bases, with 16 bases between them. The germline CDR1 and CDR2 sequences are SGHTA and FQGNSA. CDR3 length: 14 amino acids. The CDR3 protein is CASSPDRNWNGYTF. CDR3 in DNA: TGTGCCAGCAGCCCTGACAGAAATTGGAATGGCTACACCTTC.

This clonotype was observed a few times. V gene TRBV20-1 combines with J gene TRBJ2-7; 10 bases match TRBD2. Germline V gene data show CDR1 as DFQATT and CDR2 as SNEGSKA (reference sequence). The V and J ends lost 6 bases and 7 bases, in that order; junction bases with no gene match: 12. This CDR3 comprises 14 residues. The CDR3 nucleotides are TGCAGTGCCGTAAGCGGGAGGGTGTCAAGGGAGCAGTACTTC. Protein sequence: CSAVSGRVSREQYF.

The rearrangement links TRBV2 to TRBJ2-4; D may be TRBD1 (5 bases). The CDR3 contains 17 residues. Trimming stripped 3 bases from V and 0 bases from J, with 15 bases between. Germline assignment: CDR1 SNHLY and CDR2 FYNNEI. The CDR3 DNA reads TGTGCCAGCAGTGACAGCCAGGGCCTGGGAGCCAAAAACATTCAGTACTTC. Protein: CASSDSQGLGAKNIQYF. Drawing the rest from reference TRBV2 and TRBJ2-4, the complete variable domain is EPEVTQTPSHQVTQMGQEVILRCVPISNHLYFYWYRQILGQKVEFLVSFYNNEISEKSEIFDDQFSVERPDGSNFTLKIRSTKLEDSAMYFCASSDSQGLGAKNIQYFGAGTRLSVL.

This chain links TRBV28 with TRBJ2-6; D ambiguous. Deletions cut 3 bases from V and 1 base from J, with 10 bases between. The CDR3 has 16 amino acids. The germline V gene has CDR1 MDHEN and CDR2 SYDVKM. CDR3 region: CASSFFGNSGANVLTF. The DNA for the CDR3 is TGTGCCAGCAGTTTTTTTGGGAATTCTGGGGCCAACGTCCTGACTTTC.

This clonotype has only a few counts. This sequence joins TRBV6-5 and TRBJ2-1, with TRBD2 identical over 16 bases. The CDR3 consists of 18 residues. After removal of 0 bases from V and 8 bases from J, the junction contained 7 bases not matched to a gene. The germline V gene has CDR1 MNHEY and CDR2 SVGAGI. CDR3 protein: CASSYSPGLAGGPYEQFF. The CDR3 DNA follows: TGTGCCAGCAGTTACTCTCCGGGACTAGCGGGGGGGCCGTATGAGCAGTTCTTC.

The gene calls are TRBV5-6 and TRBJ1-2; possible D gene TRBD1, 6 bases. V was shortened by 4 bases and J by 4 bases, with 20 bases between the two germline ends. The CDR3 runs 16 residues. The germline CDR1 and CDR2 sequences are SGHDT and YYEEEE. CDR3: CASSAGRGTRPYGYTF. In nucleotides, the CDR3 is TGTGCCAGCAGCGCCGGGAGGGGGACAAGACCCTATGGCTACACCTTC.

This clonotype showed up just a few times. The chain couples TRBV18 to TRBJ1-3, with D maybe TRBD1 (5 bases). This CDR3 has 15 residues. V gave up 6 bases and J gave up 0 bases, with 12 bases separating them. CDR1 and CDR2 (germline): KGHSH, LQKENI. CDR3 amino acids: CASSPQGVSGNTIYF. The CDR3 region has the DNA TGTGCCAGCTCGCCTCAGGGTGTCTCTGGAAACACCATATATTTT.

This clonotype was found many times. The rearrangement uses TRBV5-1 and TRBJ2-3, with no clear D. V was clipped by 0 bases and J by 4 bases, with 18 bases between them. The CDR3 loop spans 17 amino acids. In germline, CDR1 is SGHRS, CDR2 YFSETQ. CDR3 loop: CASSLDGLGVSPDTQYF. CDR3 nucleotide sequence: TGCGCCAGCAGCTTGGATGGTCTTGGAGTTTCCCCAGATACGCAGTATTTT.

Many counts were recorded for this clonotype. The chain uses TRBV19 and TRBJ2-5; D is perhaps TRBD1 or TRBD2 (5 bases each). The V end lost 8 bases, the J end lost 5 bases, and 18 bases lay between the germline ends. The germline CDR1 and CDR2 sequences are LNHDA and SQIVND (reference sequence). The CDR3 has 14 residues. The chain's CDR3 is CASAEGPQSETQYF. Here the CDR3 DNA reads TGTGCCAGTGCAGAGGGGCCACAGTCCGAGACCCAGTACTTC.

This clonotype appeared a few times. The chain combines TRBV7-9 with TRBJ1-5; perhaps TRBD1 as D (5 bases). Germline-derived CDR1 and CDR2 are SEHNR and FQNEAQ (reference sequence). This CDR3 has 13 residues. Trimming removed 3 bases from V and 5 bases from J, with 8 bases in between. Here the CDR3 DNA reads TGTGCCAGCAGCTTGCAGGGATATCAGCCCCAGCATTTT. Protein product: CASSLQGYQPQHF.

A few counts support this clonotype. The chain recombines TRBV29-1 with TRBJ1-2, with a tentative D call TRBD1 (6 bases). Trimming took off 6 bases at V and 4 bases at J, with 15 bases between the two ends. In germline, CDR1 is SQVTM, CDR2 ANQGSEA. The CDR3 contains 13 residues. The CDR3 here is CSVPDSPLYGYTF. CDR3 coding DNA: TGCAGCGTCCCGGACAGCCCGCTCTATGGCTACACCTTC.

The chain links TRBV29-1 to TRBJ2-7; weak D call: TRBD2 (5 bases). Trimming left V 2 bases short and J 5 bases short, with 13 bases between. The CDR3 is 13 residues long. The germline gives CDR1 SQVTM, CDR2 ANQGSEA. DNA of the CDR3: TGCAGCGTTGAATTCGGGGTCCGAGACGAGCAGTACTTC. This translates into CSVEFGVRDEQYF.

This clonotype was detected a few times. This rearrangement joins TRBV7-9 to TRBJ2-3; D not resolved. The CDR3 contains 16 residues. Germline CDR1 reads SEHNR; CDR2 reads FQNEAQ (reference sequence). V lost 5 bases to trimming and J lost 0 bases, with 15 bases between them. The CDR3 DNA follows: TGTGCCAGCAGCCAAAGACTGTCGGCTAGCACAGATACGCAGTATTTT. Its translation: CASSQRLSASTDTQYF.

This chain uses TRBV19 with TRBJ1-1; unclear D gene. The V gene lost 5 bases and the J gene lost 1 base, with 11 bases spanning the gap. The CDR3 contains 14 residues. The germline V gene has CDR1 LNHDA and CDR2 SQIVND (reference sequence). The CDR3 is CASSLTGRNTEAFF. The CDR3 nucleotides read TGTGCCAGTAGTCTAACCGGGCGGAACACTGAAGCTTTCTTT.

The J gene is TRBJ1-6, the V gene TRBV4-1; D is unresolved. The V gene lost 0 bases and the J gene lost 8 bases, with 11 bases spanning the gap. This CDR3 region has 15 residues. The germline V gene has CDR1 MGHRA and CDR2 YSYEKL. CDR3 loop: CASSQENGRDSPLHF. The CDR3 DNA reads TGCGCCAGCAGCCAAGAGAATGGACGCGATTCACCCCTCCACTTT.

In its sample, this clonotype was seen a few times. The rearrangement links TRBV6-2 or TRBV6-3 to TRBJ2-5; no reliable D call. Germline loops: CDR1 MNHEY, CDR2 SVGEGT. This CDR3 has 16 amino acids. Trimming removed 0 bases at V and 6 bases at J, with 17 bases between. The DNA for the CDR3 is TGTGCCAGCAGTTACTCGACCAGGTCGGGCCGACAGACCCAGTACTTC. Translated, it gives CASSYSTRSGRQTQYF.

This clonotype came up many times. The J gene is TRBJ1-4, the V gene TRBV7-9, with a weak D call TRBD1 (6 bases). The CDR3 sequence is 16 residues long. Germline assignment: CDR1 SEHNR and CDR2 FQNEAQ (reference sequence). Between the trimmed V and J ends, which lost 1 base and 2 bases, there was a span of 11 bases. The CDR3 coding sequence is TGTGCCAGCAGCTTAGATTCAGGGGACACTAATGAAAAACTGTTTTTT. The encoded protein is CASSLDSGDTNEKLFF.

With respect to this clonotype: A much larger clone differs from this one at a single base, so this may be a read error. V usage is TRBV29-1 and J usage is TRBJ2-5; the D call may be TRBD1 or TRBD2 (5 bases each). Germline V gene data show CDR1 as SQVTM and CDR2 as ANQGSEA. The V gene lost 6 bases and the J gene lost 6 bases, with 23 bases spanning the gap. This CDR3 contains 15 residues. CDR3: CSVDGLQGFQKTQYF. DNA for the CDR3: TGCAGCGTCGACGGACTGCAGGGATTTCAGAAGACCCAGTACTTC.